The entry that follows covers one T cell receptor (beta chain) sequence. One end of the junction fails to match germline, which may point to a read error. The entry originates in a study of blood T cell repertoires in COVID-19. As for the study in general: COVID-19 samples, acute and convalescent, were from the United States, Italy and Spain. Nucleic acid was either cDNA or gDNA, and it came from T cells, B-cell-depleted T cells, or PBMCs.

Some clones are missing from TCRdb's copy, which holds only in-frame ones; the method was immunoSEQ multiplex PCR. The sample consists of roughly 390,000 clones, around 87% of them appearing once. Germline values: CDR1 GTSNPN, CDR2 SVGIG (reference sequence). The CDR3 totals 14 residues. Seattle-derived patients entered the study during active infection and were followed longitudinally. The clonotype comes from a woman aged 25 to 39 with COVID-19, enrolled during active disease. Sequenced: peripheral blood. The chain couples TRBV30 to TRBJ2-1; TRBD2 agrees at 8 bases. CDR3 residues: CAWKEVAGYSEQFF. CDR3 nucleotides: TGTGCCTGGAAAGAGGTAGCGGGATACAGTGAGCAGTTCTTC.